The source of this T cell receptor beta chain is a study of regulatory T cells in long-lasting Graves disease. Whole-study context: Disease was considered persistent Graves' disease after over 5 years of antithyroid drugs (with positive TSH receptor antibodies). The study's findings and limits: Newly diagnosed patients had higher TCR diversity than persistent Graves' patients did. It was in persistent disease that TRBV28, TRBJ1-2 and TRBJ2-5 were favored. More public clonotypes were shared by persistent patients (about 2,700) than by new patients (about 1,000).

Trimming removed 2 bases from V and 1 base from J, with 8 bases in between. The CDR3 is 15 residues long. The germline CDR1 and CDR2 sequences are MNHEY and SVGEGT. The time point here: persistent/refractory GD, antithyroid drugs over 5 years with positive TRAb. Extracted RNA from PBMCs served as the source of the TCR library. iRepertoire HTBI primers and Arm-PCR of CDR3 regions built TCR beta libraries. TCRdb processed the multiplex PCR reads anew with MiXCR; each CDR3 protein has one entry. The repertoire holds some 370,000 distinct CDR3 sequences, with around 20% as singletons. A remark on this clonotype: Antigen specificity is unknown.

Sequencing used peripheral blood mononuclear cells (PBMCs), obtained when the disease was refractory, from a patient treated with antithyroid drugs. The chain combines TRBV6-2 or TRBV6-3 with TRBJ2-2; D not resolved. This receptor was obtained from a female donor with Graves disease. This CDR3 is CASSYGSENTGELFF. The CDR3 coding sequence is TGTGCCAGCAGTTACGGATCCGAGAACACCGGGGAGCTGTTTTTT.